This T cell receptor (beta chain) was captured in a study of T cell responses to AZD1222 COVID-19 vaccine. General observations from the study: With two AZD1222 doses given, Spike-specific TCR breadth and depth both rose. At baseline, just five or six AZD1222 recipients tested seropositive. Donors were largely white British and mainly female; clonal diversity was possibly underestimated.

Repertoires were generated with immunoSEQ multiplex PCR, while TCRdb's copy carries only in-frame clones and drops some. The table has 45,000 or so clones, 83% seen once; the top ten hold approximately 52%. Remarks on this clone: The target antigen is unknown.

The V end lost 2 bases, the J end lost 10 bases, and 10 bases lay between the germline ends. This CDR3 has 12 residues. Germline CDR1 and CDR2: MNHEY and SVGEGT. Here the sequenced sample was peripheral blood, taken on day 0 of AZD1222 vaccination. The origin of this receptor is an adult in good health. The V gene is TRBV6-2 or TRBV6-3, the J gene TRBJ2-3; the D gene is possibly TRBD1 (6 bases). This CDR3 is CASSYGDTAQYF. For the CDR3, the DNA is TGTGCCAGCAGTTACGGGGACACCGCGCAGTATTTT.